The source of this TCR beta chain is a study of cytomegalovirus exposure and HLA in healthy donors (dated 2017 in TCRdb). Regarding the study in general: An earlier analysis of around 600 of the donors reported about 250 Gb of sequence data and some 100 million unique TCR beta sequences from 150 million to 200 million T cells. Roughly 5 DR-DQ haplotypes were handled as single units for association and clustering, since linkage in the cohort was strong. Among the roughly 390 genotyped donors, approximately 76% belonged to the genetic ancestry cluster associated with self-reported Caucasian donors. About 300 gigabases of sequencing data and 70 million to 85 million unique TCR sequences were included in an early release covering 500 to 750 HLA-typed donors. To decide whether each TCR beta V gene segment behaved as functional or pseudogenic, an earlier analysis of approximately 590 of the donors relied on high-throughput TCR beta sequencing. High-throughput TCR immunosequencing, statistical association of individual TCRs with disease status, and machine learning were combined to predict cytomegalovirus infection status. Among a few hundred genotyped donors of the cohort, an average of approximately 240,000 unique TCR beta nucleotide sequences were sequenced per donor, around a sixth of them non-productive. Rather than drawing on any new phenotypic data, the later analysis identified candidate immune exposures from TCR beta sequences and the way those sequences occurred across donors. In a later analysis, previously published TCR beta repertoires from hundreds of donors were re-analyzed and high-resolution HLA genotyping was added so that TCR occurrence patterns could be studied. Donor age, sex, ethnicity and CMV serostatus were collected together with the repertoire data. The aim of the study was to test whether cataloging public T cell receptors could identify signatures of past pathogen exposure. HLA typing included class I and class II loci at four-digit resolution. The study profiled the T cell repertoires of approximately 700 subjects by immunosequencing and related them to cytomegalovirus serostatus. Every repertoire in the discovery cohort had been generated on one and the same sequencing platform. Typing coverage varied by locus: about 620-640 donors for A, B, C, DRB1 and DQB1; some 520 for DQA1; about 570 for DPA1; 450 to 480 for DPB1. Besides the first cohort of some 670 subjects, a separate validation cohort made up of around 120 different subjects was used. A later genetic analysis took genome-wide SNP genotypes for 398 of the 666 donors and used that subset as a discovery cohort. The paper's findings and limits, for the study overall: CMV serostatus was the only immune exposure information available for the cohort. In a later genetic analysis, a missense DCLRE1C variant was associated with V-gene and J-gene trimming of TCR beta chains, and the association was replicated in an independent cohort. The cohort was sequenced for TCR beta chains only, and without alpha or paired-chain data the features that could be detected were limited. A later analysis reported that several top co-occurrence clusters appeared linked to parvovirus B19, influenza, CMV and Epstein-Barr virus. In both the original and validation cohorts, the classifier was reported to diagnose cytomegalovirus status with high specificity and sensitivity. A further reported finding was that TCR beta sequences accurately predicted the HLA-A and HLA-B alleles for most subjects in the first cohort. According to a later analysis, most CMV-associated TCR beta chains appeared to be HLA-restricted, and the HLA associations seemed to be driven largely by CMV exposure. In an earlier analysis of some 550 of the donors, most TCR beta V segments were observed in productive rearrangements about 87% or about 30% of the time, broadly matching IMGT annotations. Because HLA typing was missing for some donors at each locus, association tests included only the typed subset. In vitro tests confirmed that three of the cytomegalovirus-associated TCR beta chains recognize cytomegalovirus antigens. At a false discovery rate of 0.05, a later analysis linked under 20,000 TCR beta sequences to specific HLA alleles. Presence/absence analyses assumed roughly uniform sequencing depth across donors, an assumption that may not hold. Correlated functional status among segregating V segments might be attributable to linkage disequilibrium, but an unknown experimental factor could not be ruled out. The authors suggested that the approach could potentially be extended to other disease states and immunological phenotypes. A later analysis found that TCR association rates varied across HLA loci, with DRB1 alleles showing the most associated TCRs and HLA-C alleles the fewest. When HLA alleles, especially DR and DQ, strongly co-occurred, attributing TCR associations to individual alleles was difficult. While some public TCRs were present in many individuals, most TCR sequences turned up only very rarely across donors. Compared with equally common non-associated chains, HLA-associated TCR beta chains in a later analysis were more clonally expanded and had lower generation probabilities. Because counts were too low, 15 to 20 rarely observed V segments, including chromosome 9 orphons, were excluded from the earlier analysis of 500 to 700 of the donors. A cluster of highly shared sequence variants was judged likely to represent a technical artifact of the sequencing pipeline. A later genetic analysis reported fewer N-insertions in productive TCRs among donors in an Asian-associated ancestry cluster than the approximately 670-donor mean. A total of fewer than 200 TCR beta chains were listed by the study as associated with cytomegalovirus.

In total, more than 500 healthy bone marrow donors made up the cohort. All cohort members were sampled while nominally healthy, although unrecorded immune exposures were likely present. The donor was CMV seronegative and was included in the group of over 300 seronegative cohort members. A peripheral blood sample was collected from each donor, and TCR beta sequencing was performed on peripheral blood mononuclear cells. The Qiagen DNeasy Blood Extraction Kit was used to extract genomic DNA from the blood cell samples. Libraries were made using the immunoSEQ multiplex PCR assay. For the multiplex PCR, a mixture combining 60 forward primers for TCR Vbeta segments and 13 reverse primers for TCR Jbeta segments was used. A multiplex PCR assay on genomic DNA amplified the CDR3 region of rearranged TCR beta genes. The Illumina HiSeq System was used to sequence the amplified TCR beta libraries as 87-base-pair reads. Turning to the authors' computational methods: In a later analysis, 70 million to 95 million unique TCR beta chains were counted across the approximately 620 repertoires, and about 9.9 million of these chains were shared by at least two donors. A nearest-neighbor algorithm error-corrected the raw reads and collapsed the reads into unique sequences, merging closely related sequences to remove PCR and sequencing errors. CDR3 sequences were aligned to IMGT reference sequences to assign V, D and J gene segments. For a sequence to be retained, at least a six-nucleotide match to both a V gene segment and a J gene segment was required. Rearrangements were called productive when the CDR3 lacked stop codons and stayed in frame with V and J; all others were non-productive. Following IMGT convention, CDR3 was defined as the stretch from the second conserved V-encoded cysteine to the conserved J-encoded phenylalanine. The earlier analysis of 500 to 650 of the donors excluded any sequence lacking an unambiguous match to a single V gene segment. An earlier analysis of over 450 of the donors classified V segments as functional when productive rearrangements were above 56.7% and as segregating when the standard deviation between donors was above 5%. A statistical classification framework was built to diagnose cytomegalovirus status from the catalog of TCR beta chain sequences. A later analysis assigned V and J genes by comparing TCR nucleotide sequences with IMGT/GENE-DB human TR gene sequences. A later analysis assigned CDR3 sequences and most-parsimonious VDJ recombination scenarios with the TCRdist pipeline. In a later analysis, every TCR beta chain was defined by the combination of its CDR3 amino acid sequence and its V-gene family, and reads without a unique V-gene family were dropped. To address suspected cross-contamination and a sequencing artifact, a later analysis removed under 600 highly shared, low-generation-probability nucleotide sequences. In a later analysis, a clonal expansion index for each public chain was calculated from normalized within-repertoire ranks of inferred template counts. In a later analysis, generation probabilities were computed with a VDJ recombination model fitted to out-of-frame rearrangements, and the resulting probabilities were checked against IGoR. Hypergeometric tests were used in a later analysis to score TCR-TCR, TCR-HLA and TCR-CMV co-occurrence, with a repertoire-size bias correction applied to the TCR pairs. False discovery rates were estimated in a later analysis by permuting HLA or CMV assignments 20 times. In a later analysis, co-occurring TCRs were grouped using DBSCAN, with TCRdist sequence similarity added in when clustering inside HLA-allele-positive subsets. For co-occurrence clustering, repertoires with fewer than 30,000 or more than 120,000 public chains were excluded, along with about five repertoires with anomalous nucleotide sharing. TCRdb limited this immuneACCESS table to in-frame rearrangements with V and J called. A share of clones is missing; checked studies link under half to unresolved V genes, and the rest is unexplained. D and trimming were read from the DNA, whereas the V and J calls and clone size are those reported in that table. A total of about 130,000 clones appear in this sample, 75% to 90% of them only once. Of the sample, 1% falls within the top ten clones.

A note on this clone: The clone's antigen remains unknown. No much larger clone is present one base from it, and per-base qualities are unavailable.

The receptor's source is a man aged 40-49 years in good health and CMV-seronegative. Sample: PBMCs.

The DNA is TGCGCCAGCAGCTTGGCGCCGGCGGGACCCACAGATACGCAGTATTTT. Its translation is CASSLAPAGPTDTQYF. This sequence uses TRBV5-1 and TRBJ2-3; TRBD2 is perhaps the D gene, given 6 matching bases. CDR1 and CDR2 were assigned from the germline V gene as SGHRS and YFSETQ. The CDR3 runs 16 amino acids, cysteine and phenylalanine included. Only CDR3 DNA remains: 48 bases, in frame from the first base. The trim is 0 bases for V and 2 bases for J, with a gap of 13 bases between the germline ends.